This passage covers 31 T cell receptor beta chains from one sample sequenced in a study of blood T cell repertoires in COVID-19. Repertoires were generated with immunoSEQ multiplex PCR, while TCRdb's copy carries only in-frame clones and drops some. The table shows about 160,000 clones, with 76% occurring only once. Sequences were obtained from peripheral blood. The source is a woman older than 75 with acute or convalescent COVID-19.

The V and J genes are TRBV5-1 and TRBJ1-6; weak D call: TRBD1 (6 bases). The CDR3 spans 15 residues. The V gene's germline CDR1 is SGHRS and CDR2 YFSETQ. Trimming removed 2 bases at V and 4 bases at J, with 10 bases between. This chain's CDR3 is CASSLQGQYNSPLHF. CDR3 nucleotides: TGCGCCAGCAGCTTACAGGGCCAATATAATTCACCCCTCCACTTT.

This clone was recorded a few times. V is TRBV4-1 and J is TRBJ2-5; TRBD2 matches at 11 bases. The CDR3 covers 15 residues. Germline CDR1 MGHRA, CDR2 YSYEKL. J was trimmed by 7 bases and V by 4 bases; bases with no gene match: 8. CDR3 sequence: CASSLELAGVRTQYF. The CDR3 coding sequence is TGCGCCAGCAGCCTCGAACTAGCGGGGGTTAGGACCCAGTACTTC.

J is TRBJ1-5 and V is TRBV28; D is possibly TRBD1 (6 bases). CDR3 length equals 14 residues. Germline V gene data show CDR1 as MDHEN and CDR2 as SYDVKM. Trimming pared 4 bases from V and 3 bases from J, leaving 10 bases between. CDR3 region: CASSSGQHNQPQHF. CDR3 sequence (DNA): TGTGCCAGCAGTTCCGGACAGCACAATCAGCCCCAGCATTTT.

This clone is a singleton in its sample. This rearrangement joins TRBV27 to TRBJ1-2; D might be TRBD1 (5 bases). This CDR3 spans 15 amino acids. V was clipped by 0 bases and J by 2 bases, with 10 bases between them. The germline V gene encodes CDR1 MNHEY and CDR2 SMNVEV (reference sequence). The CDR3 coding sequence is TGTGCCAGCAGTTTATCTTGGGCAGGGAACTATGGCTACACCTTC. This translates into CASSLSWAGNYGYTF.

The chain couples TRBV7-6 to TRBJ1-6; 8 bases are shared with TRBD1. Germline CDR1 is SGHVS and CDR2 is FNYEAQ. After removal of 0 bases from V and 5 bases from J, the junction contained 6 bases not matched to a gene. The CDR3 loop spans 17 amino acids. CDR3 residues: CASSLALGQDDNSPLHF. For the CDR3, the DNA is TGTGCCAGCAGCTTAGCTTTGGGACAGGATGATAATTCACCCCTCCACTTT.

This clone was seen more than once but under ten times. The CDR3 reads CASSEATFGGLAKNIQYF. DNA of the CDR3: TGTGCCAGCAGTGAAGCTACGTTCGGGGGTTTAGCCAAAAACATTCAGTACTTC. The V call is TRBV6-1, the J call TRBJ2-4; D perhaps matches TRBD2 (6 bases). CDR3 length equals 18 residues. V lost 0 bases to trimming and J lost 0 bases, with 15 bases between them. Per germline, CDR1 MNHNS and CDR2 SASEGT.

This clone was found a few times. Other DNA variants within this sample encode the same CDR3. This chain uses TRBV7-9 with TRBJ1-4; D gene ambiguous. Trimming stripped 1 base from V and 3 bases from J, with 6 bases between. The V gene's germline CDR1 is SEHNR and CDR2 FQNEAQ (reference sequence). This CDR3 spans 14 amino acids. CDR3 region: CASSLGQSNEKLFF. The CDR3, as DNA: TGTGCCAGCAGCTTAGGGCAGTCTAATGAAAAACTGTTTTTT.

CDR3 in amino acids: CASSQWGGLNTEAFF. The CDR3 nucleotides are TGTGCCAGCAGCCAATGGGGGGGGCTAAACACTGAAGCTTTCTTT. The chain combines TRBV7-2 with TRBJ1-1; the D gene is possibly TRBD1 (6 bases). The CDR3 has 15 residues. V lost 5 bases to trimming and J lost 2 bases, with 15 bases between them. Germline CDR1 reads SGHTA; CDR2 reads FQGNSA.

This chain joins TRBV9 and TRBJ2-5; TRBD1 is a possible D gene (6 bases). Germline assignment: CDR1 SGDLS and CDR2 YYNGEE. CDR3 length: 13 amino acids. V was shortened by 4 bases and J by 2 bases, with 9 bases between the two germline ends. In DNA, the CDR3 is TGTGCCAGCAGCCGAGACAGGCAAGAGACCCAGTACTTC. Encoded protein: CASSRDRQETQYF.

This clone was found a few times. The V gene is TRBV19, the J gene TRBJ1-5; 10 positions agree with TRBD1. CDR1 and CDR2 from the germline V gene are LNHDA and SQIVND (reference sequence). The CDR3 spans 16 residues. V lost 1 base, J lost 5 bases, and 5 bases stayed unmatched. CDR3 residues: CASSIGGTGEHQPQHF. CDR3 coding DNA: TGTGCCAGTAGTATAGGAGGGACAGGGGAGCATCAGCCCCAGCATTTT.

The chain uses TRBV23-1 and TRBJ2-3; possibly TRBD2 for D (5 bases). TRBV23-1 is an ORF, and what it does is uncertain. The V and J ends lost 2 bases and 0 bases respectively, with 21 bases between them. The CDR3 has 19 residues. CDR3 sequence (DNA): TGCGCCAGCAGTCAACTCCAGAACGAGACGGGGATTAGCACAGATACGCAGTATTTT. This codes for CASSQLQNETGISTDTQYF.

CDR3 sequence: CASSLPGADYGYTF. Here the CDR3 DNA reads TGCGCCAGCAGCTTGCCAGGGGCCGACTATGGCTACACCTTC. This chain uses TRBV5-1 with TRBJ1-2; possibly TRBD1 for D (6 bases). Germline CDR1 and CDR2: SGHRS and YFSETQ. V lost 1 base and J lost 3, with 10 bases in between. This CDR3 is built from 14 residues.

The chain's CDR3 is CASSLVTGGADTQYF. The CDR3 DNA is TGTGCCAGCAGCTTGGTAACAGGGGGCGCAGATACGCAGTATTTT. This chain links TRBV5-6 with TRBJ2-3; 9 bases align to TRBD1. V shed 0 bases, J shed 4 bases, and the junction held 3 bases outside the gene matches. Germline assignment: CDR1 SGHDT and CDR2 YYEEEE. The CDR3 extends over 15 amino acids. The entire variable domain, with the rest obtained from reference TRBV5-6 and TRBJ2-3, is as follows: DAGVTQSPTHLIKTRGQQVTLRCSPKSGHDTVSWYQQALGQGPQFIFQYYEEEERQRGNFPDRFSGHQFPNYSSELNVNALLLGDSALYLCASSLVTGGADTQYFGPGTRLTVL.

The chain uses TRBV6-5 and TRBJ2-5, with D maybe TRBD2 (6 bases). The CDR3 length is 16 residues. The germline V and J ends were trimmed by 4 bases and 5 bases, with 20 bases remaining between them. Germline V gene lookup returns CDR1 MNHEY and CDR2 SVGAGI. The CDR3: CASSSPGRGSRETQYF. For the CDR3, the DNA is TGTGCCAGCAGTTCCCCCGGCCGGGGGAGCCGGGAGACCCAGTACTTC.

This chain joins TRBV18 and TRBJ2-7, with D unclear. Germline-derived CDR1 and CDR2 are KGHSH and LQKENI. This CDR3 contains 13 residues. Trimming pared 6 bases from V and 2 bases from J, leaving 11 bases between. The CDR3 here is CASSTGSAYEQYF. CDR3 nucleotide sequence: TGTGCCAGCTCGACCGGGTCAGCCTACGAGCAGTACTTC. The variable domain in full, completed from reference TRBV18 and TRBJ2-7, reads NAGVMQNPRHLVRRRGQEARLRCSPMKGHSHVYWYRQLPEEGLKFMVYLQKENIIDESGMPKERFSAEFPKEGPSILRIQQVVRGDSAAYFCASSTGSAYEQYFGPGTRLTVT.

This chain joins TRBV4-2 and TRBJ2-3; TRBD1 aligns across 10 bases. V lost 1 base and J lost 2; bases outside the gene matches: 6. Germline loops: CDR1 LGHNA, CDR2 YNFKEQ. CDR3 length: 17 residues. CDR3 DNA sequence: TGTGCCAGCAGCCAAGGCGACAGGGGGCTAGTCACAGATACGCAGTATTTT. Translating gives CASSQGDRGLVTDTQYF.

For the CDR3, the DNA is TGTGCCACCAGTAGGACAGGGAACAATGAGCAGTTCTTC. The encoded protein is CATSRTGNNEQFF. V and J are TRBV24-1 and TRBJ2-1; 8 nucleotides line up with TRBD1. CDR3 length: 13 residues. Germline V gene lookup returns CDR1 KGHDR and CDR2 SFDVKD. Losses at the gene ends were 6 bases for V and 5 bases for J; bases not matched to a gene: 2.

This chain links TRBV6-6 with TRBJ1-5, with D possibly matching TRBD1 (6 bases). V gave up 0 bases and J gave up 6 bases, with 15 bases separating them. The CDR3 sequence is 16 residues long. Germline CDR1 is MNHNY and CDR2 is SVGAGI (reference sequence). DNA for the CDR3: TGTGCCAGCAGTTACTCCGATGGACAGATTGGTCAGCCCCAGCATTTT. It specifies CASSYSDGQIGQPQHF.

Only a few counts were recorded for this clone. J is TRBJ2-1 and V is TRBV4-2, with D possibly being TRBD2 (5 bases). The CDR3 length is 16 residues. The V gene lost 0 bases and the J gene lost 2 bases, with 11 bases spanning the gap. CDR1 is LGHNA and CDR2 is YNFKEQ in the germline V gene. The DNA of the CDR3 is TGTGCCAGCAGCCAAGAGTCCGGGATCACCTACAATGAGCAGTTCTTC. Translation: CASSQESGITYNEQFF.

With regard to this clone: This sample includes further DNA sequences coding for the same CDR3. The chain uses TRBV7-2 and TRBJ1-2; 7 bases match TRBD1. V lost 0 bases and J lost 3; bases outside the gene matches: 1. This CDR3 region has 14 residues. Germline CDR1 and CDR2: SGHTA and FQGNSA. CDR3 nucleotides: TGTGCCAGCAGCTTAGCCGGGACAGACTATGGCTACACCTTC. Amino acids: CASSLAGTDYGYTF.

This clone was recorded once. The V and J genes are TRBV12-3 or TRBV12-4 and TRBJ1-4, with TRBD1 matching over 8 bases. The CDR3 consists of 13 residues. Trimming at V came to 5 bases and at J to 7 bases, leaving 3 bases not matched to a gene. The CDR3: CASSTGGTEKLFF. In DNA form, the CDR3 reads TGTGCCAGCAGTACAGGGGGGACTGAAAAACTGTTTTTT.

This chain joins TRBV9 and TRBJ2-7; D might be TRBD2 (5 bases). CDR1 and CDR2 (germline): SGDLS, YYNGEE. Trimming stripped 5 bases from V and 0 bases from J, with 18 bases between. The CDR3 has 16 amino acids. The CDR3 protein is CASSERVTQSSYEQYF. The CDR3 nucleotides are TGTGCCAGCAGTGAGAGGGTGACTCAGAGCTCCTACGAGCAGTACTTC.

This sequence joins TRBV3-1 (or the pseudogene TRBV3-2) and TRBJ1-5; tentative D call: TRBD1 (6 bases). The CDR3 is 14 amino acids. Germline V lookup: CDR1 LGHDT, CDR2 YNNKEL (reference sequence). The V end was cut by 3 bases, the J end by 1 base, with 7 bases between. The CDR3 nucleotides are TGTGCCAGCAGCCACGGGACAAGCAATCAGCCCCAGCATTTT. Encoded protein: CASSHGTSNQPQHF.

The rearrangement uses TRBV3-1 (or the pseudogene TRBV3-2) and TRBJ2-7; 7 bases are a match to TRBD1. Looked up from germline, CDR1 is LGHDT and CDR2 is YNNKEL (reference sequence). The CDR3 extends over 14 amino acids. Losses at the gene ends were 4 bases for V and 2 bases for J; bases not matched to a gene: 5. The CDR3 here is CASSPPGQTYEQYF. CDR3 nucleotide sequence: TGTGCCAGCAGCCCGCCGGGACAGACCTACGAGCAGTACTTC.

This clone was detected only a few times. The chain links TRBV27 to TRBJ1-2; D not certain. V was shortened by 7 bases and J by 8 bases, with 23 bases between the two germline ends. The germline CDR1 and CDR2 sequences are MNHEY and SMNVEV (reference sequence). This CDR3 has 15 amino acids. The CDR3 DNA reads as TGTGCCAGCAAATCGGCGGGCGGTAACTTTGTAGGCTACACCTTC. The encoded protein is CASKSAGGNFVGYTF.

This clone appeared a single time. In nucleotides, the CDR3 is TGCGCCAGCAGTGAAGCGGGAGGGTACTACAATGAGCAGTTCTTC. It encodes CASSEAGGYYNEQFF. V usage is TRBV5-1 and J usage is TRBJ2-1, with 10 bases matching TRBD2. Germline CDR1 and CDR2: SGHRS and YFSETQ. The CDR3 length is 15 residues. The junction had 5 bases not matched to a gene; V was cut back by 5 bases and J by 3 bases.

The CDR3 DNA sequence: TGTGCCATCAGAGACCAAACAGGGGGTGCTAATGAAAAACTGTTTTTT. This gives the protein CAIRDQTGGANEKLFF. The chain recombines TRBV10-3 with TRBJ1-4; 8 nucleotides agree with TRBD1. V trimming: 6 bases; J trimming: 3 bases; junction bases outside the gene matches: 9. Germline V CDR1 and CDR2: ENHRY, SYGVKD. This CDR3 region has 16 residues.

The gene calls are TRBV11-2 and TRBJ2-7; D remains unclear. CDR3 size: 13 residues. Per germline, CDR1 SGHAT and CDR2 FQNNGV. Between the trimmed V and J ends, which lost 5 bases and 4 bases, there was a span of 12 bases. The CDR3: CASSHRSGYEQYF. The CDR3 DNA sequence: TGTGCCAGCAGCCATCGGTCCGGTTACGAGCAGTACTTC.

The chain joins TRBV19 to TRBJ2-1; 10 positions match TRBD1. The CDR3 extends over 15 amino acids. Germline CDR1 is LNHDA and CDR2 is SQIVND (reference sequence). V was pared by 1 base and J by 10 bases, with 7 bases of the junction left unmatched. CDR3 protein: CASSIVGTGDWEQFF. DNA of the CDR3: TGTGCCAGTAGTATAGTTGGGACAGGGGATTGGGAGCAGTTCTTC. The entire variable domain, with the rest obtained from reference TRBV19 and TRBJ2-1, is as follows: DGGITQSPKYLFRKEGQNVTLSCEQNLNHDAMYWYRQDPGQGLRLIYYSQIVNDFQKGDIAEGYSVSREKKESFPLTVTSAQKNPTAFYLCASSIVGTGDWEQFFGPGTRLTVL.

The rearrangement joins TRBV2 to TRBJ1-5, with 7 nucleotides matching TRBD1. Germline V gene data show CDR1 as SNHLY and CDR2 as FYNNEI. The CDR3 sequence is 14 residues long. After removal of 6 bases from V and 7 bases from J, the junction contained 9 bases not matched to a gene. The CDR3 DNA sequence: TGTGCCAGCAGATCACAGGGGAGTGAGCAGCCCCAGCATTTT. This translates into CASRSQGSEQPQHF.

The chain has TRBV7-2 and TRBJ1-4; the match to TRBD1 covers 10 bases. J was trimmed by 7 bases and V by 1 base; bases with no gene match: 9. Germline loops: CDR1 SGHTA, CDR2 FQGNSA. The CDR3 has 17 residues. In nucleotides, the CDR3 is TGTGCCAGCAGCTTAGGACTAGACAGGGGGCAAAGTGAAAAACTGTTTTTT. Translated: CASSLGLDRGQSEKLFF.